This T cell receptor beta chain was sequenced during a study of graft-versus-host responses after intestinal transplantation. To note about this clone: Its antigen is not known.

The trim removed 3 bases at V and 4 bases at J, leaving 2 bases unmatched. CDR3 size: 15 residues. Per germline, CDR1 LGHNA and CDR2 YNFKEQ. TCRdb keeps only in-frame clones here, not all; method: immunoSEQ multiplex PCR. The table shows about 93,000 clones, with around 84% occurring only once. V is TRBV4-2 and J is TRBJ2-7; 14 bases fit TRBD2. Sequencing used unstimulated CD4+ T cells sorted from spleen or lymph node cells, obtained before intestinal transplant. This TCR came from a human donor who received an intestinal transplant. This chain's CDR3 is CASSQTSGGEYEQYF. Written as DNA, the CDR3 is TGTGCCAGCAGCCAGACTAGCGGGGGGGAATACGAGCAGTACTTC.